This T cell receptor beta chain comes out of a study of spatial heterogeneity in lung cancer. At the level of the study: On average, each unique TCR and UMI combination appeared more than ten times in raw reads.

By frequency in the sample, this clonotype is medium-sized. Its specificity is unknown. Trimming shortened V by 6 bases and J by 10 bases, and 18 bases separated the two germline ends. CDR1 and CDR2 (germline): MDHEN, SYDVKM. This CDR3 is built from 13 residues. The time point was: sample taken at primary tumor resection. TCRdb fed the 5' RACE reads into MiXCR, producing one record per CDR3 protein. Of more than 5,000 distinct CDR3 sequences detected, around 3.9% appear once; the ten largest clones hold 23%. Study-wide results and limits: Mutation counts in tumors were tracked by counts of expanded intratumoral alpha and beta TCRs.

The chain is built from TRBV28 and TRBJ1-1, with D maybe TRBD1 (5 bases). Specimen: lung tumor tissue, collected at surgery. The clonotype was recovered from a female donor with early-stage non-small cell lung cancer. The CDR3 spells CASRLPTDLRAFF. The CDR3 DNA sequence: TGTGCCAGCAGACTCCCGACAGACCTAAGAGCTTTCTTT.